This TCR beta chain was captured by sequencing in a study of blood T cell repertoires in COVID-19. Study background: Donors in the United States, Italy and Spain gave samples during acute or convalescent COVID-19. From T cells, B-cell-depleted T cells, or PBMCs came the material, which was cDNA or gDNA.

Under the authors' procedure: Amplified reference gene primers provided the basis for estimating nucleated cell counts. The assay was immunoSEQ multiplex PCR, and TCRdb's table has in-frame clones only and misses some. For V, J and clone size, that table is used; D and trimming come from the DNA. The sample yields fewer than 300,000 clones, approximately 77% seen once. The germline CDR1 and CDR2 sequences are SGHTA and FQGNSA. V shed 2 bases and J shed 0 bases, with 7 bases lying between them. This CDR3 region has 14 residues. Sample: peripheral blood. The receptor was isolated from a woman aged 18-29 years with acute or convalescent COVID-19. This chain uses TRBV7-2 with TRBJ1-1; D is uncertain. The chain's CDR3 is CASSLSLMNTEAFF. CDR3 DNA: TGTGCCAGCAGCTTATCGCTAATGAACACTGAAGCTTTCTTT.